This TCR beta chain comes out of a study of neurological immune-mediated disorders. Points from the study as a whole: While HTLV-1-associated myelopathy showed the greatest TCR clonal expansion, multiple sclerosis showed the least, falling below healthy controls.

The time point is: longitudinal time-point 2. This clonotype was detected many times. Its antigen remains unidentified. By 5'RACE with 10-nucleotide random UMIs, the cDNA was made. Over 170 million TCR-beta sequences (from 15-18 subjects) were yielded by each sequencing run. TCRdb passed the 5' RACE reads through MiXCR, listing each CDR3 protein once. The sample contains tens of thousands of distinct CDR3 sequences, 8.5% to 10% of which appear only once. This CDR3 region has 15 residues. The ends were cut back, 3 bases at V and 0 bases at J, with 6 bases in the middle. The TCR comes from a man aged 25-45 years in good health. Sequencing was done on a sample of PBMCs. The gene calls are TRBV12-3 or TRBV12-4 and TRBJ1-6; no clear D. CDR3 nucleotide sequence: TGTGCCAGCAGTTTTCGCAGCTCCTATAATTCACCCCTCCACTTT. This translates into CASSFRSSYNSPLHF.